Listed here are 25 T cell receptor beta chains from one sample, sequenced in a study of beta chain features in type 1 diabetes. Their target antigens are unknown. Study results and limitations: Shortening of TCRB CDR3s, moderate but significant, appeared in all four CD4+ subsets of Type 1 diabetes patients.

Expressed TCRB transcripts were sequenced after all isolated RNA was converted to cDNA. Profiled with immunoSEQ multiplex PCR; TCRdb holds only in-frame clones, not every one. This table has hundreds of thousands of clones, about 14% appearing once. Sequencing was carried out using naive CD4+ T cells from blood. These receptors all stem from a man aged 18-30 years with type 1 diabetes.

The V and J genes are TRBV29-1 and TRBJ1-1, with 9 bases aligning to TRBD1. Per germline, CDR1 SQVTM and CDR2 ANQGSEA. With V trimmed by 2 bases and J by 11 bases, 12 bases remained unmatched. CDR3 size: 14 residues. The CDR3 coding sequence is TGCAGCGTTGAACTTACCGGGACAGGGTTGGACGCTTTCTTT. This translates into CSVELTGTGLDAFF. The full variable domain, in which reference TRBV29-1 and TRBJ1-1 provide the parts outside the CDR3, is SAVISQKPSRDICQRGTSLTIQCQVDSQVTMMFWYRQQPGQSLTLIATANQGSEATYESGFVIDKFPISRPNLTFSTLTVSNMSPEDSSIYLCSVELTGTGLDAFFGQGTRLTVV.

The rearrangement joins TRBV9 to TRBJ2-1; TRBD1 matches at 8 bases. Germline V gives CDR1 SGDLS, CDR2 YYNGEE. The CDR3 length is 16 residues. Trimming took 5 bases from V and 3 from J; bases not matched to a gene: 10. CDR3 region: CASSVNRDRIYNEQFF. The CDR3 DNA reads as TGTGCCAGCAGTGTCAATAGGGACAGGATCTACAATGAGCAGTTCTTC.

The table lists this clone with a few counts. V usage is TRBV21-1 and J usage is TRBJ1-6. TRBV21-1 is assigned pseudogene status. The CDR3 has 16 amino acids. CDR3 sequence: CASSKVWGVLSEALHF. The CDR3 nucleotides are TGTGCCAGCAGCAAGGTGTGGGGGGTACTCTCGGAGGCCCTCCACTTT.

V usage is TRBV2 and J usage is TRBJ1-2; D remains unclear. The CDR3 runs to 12 residues. Germline CDR1 reads SNHLY; CDR2 reads FYNNEI. V lost 3 bases and J lost 5, with 7 bases in between. CDR3 in amino acids: CASSDGPYGYTF. The CDR3 DNA is TGTGCCAGCAGTGACGGCCCGTATGGCTACACCTTC.

This sequence joins TRBV4-3 and TRBJ2-6; D possibly uses TRBD1 or TRBD2 (5 bases each). Germline loops: CDR1 LGHNA, CDR2 YSLEER. This CDR3 comprises 16 residues. The ends were cut back, 1 base at V and 4 bases at J, with 11 bases in the middle. The CDR3 DNA reads TGCGCCAGCAGCCAAGGGGGGATTTTGGGGGCCAACGTCCTGACTTTC. Translated, it gives CASSQGGILGANVLTF.

This clone has only a few counts. At the DNA level, this CDR3 is encoded by other sequences in the same sample as well. This chain uses TRBV5-1 with TRBJ1-1, with D perhaps matching TRBD1 (6 bases). The CDR3 sequence is 15 residues long. Trimming took off 1 base at V and 1 base at J, with 11 bases between the two ends. Per germline, CDR1 SGHRS and CDR2 YFSETQ. The DNA of the CDR3 is TGCGCCAGCAGCTTGACCGCAGGGGCGAACACTGAAGCTTTCTTT. This translates into CASSLTAGANTEAFF.

The J gene is TRBJ1-5, the V gene TRBV10-3; no clear D gene. The CDR3 runs to 14 residues. Germline CDR1 is ENHRY and CDR2 is SYGVKD. V shed 6 bases and J shed 8 bases, with 17 bases lying between them. The CDR3 bases are TGTGCCATCAGCGACCTCAGTGGGAGCAAGCCCCAGCATTTT. Encoded protein: CAISDLSGSKPQHF.

The chain combines TRBV5-1 with TRBJ2-5, with D possibly matching TRBD2 (6 bases). Trimming took off 4 bases at V and 5 bases at J, with 15 bases between the two ends. The length of the CDR3 is 14 residues. Germline CDR1 SGHRS, CDR2 YFSETQ. The CDR3 DNA sequence: TGCGCCAGCAGCAACTACGGGGGTAGGGAGACCCAGTACTTC. Its protein is CASSNYGGRETQYF.

This clone was observed a handful of times. This sequence joins TRBV5-1 and TRBJ2-7; D may correspond to TRBD1 or TRBD2 (5 bases each). The germline V and J ends were trimmed by 1 base and 5 bases, with 13 bases remaining between them. Looked up from germline, CDR1 is SGHRS and CDR2 is YFSETQ. This CDR3 has 14 amino acids. The CDR3: CASSLFPGTDEQYF. DNA of the CDR3: TGCGCCAGCAGCTTGTTTCCAGGGACGGACGAGCAGTACTTC.

The chain combines TRBV25-1 with TRBJ2-5, with no clear D. CDR1 is MGHDK and CDR2 is SYGVNS in the germline V gene. V was pared by 1 base and J by 2 bases, with 14 bases between. The CDR3 consists of 16 residues. CDR3 sequence: CASSESRPGQQETQYF. The CDR3 DNA reads as TGTGCCAGCAGTGAATCCCGACCAGGCCAACAAGAGACCCAGTACTTC. The complete variable domain, with remaining parts taken from reference TRBV25-1 and TRBJ2-5, reads EADIYQTPRYLVIGTGKKITLECSQTMGHDKMYWYQQDPGMELHLIHYSYGVNSTEKGDLSSESTVSRIRTEHFPLTLESARPSHTSQYLCASSESRPGQQETQYFGPGTRLLVL.

This clone was detected a few times. The chain carries TRBV4-3 and TRBJ2-1, with 12 positions matching TRBD2. This CDR3 spans 18 amino acids. Germline V CDR1 and CDR2: LGHNA, YSLEER. V shed 2 bases, J shed 5 bases, and the junction held 10 bases outside the gene matches. CDR3 sequence reads: CASSQLLAGGAWDNEQFF. As DNA, the CDR3 is TGCGCCAGCAGCCAATTACTAGCGGGGGGCGCCTGGGACAATGAGCAGTTCTTC.

The V and J genes are TRBV27 and TRBJ2-1; 13 bases map to TRBD2. V lost 6 bases, J lost 3 bases, and 5 bases stayed unmatched. CDR3 length: 16 amino acids. CDR1 is MNHEY and CDR2 is SMNVEV in the germline V gene (reference sequence). The CDR3 region is CASRPGTSGIYNEQFF. Here the CDR3 DNA reads TGTGCCAGCAGACCCGGGACTAGCGGGATCTACAATGAGCAGTTCTTC.

The chain couples TRBV5-1 to TRBJ2-5, with D uncertain. There are 13 residues in the CDR3. Germline V gene data show CDR1 as SGHRS and CDR2 as YFSETQ. Trimming stripped 6 bases from V and 5 bases from J, with 14 bases between. In DNA, the CDR3 is TGCGCCAGCAATCAGACTCCAACGGAGACCCAGTACTTC. It specifies CASNQTPTETQYF.

The gene calls are TRBV25-1 and TRBJ2-2; D is unresolved. V lost 3 bases to trimming and J lost 0 bases, with 5 bases between them. CDR1 is MGHDK, CDR2 SYGVNS, per germline. This CDR3 region has 14 residues. The CDR3 DNA follows: TGTGCCAGCAGTGATTGGCCGAACACCGGGGAGCTGTTTTTT. Translation: CASSDWPNTGELFF.

The chain carries TRBV7-2 and TRBJ2-3, with 9 bases that match TRBD2. V was clipped by 2 bases and J by 3 bases; unmatched bases: 9. Germline loops: CDR1 SGHTA, CDR2 FQGNSA. CDR3 length: 17 amino acids. CDR3 bases: TGTGCCAGCAGCTTACATATCACGCGGGAGGGAACAGATACGCAGTATTTT. As protein: CASSLHITREGTDTQYF.

This chain uses TRBV5-4 with TRBJ1-2, with 8 bases that match TRBD1. The ends lost 3 bases at V and 5 bases at J; junction bases unmatched: 9. The CDR3 extends over 15 amino acids. CDR1 SGHNT and CDR2 YYREEE come from the germline V gene (reference sequence). CDR3 sequence (DNA): TGTGCCAGCAGCTCTCTTACAGGGGGAGGGTATGGCTACACCTTC. It yields the protein CASSSLTGGGYGYTF.

This clone was observed a few times. The chain combines TRBV2 with TRBJ1-2; the match to TRBD1 covers 8 bases. The length of the CDR3 is 13 residues. The V and J ends lost 4 bases and 8 bases, in that order; junction bases with no gene match: 6. CDR1 is SNHLY and CDR2 is FYNNEI in the germline V gene. The CDR3 region is CASSVGQGSGYTF. DNA for the CDR3: TGTGCCAGCAGTGTCGGACAGGGTAGCGGCTACACCTTC.

Notes on this clone: The sample carries other DNA sequences with the same CDR3. The rearrangement joins TRBV18 to TRBJ2-5; D unclear. The CDR3 loop spans 11 amino acids. The germline CDR1 and CDR2 sequences are KGHSH and LQKENI. V lost 4 bases and J 1 base, leaving 1 base between the germline ends. The CDR3 region is CASSRQETQYF. The CDR3 bases are TGTGCCAGCTCACGCCAAGAGACCCAGTACTTC.

In its sample, this clone was seen a few times. The chain couples TRBV7-2 to TRBJ2-5; possible D gene TRBD2, 5 bases. Trimming removed 5 bases from V and 5 bases from J, with 18 bases in between. The CDR3 runs 15 residues. The germline V gene encodes CDR1 SGHTA and CDR2 FQGNSA. The CDR3 sequence: CASSPRRTRGETQYF. As DNA, the CDR3 is TGTGCCAGCAGCCCCCGTCGGACTCGTGGGGAGACCCAGTACTTC.

This clone was observed a few times. The chain combines TRBV7-9 with TRBJ1-1; the D is unclear. V lost 4 bases to trimming and J lost 7 bases, with 7 bases between them. The CDR3 totals 11 residues. Germline values: CDR1 SEHNR, CDR2 FQNEAQ (reference sequence). The DNA for the CDR3 is TGTGCCAGCAGCTCTTATCTTGAAGCTTTCTTT. Amino acid sequence: CASSSYLEAFF. The variable domain in full, completed from reference TRBV7-9 and TRBJ1-1, reads DTGVSQNPRHKITKRGQNVTFRCDPISEHNRLYWYRQTLGQGPEFLTYFQNEAQLEKSRLLSDRFSAERPKGSFSTLEIQRTEQGDSAMYLCASSSYLEAFFGQGTRLTVV.

The chain has TRBV7-9 and TRBJ2-3; D perhaps matches TRBD1 (6 bases). With 3 bases removed from V and 3 bases from J, the gap between germline ends came to 16 bases. The CDR3 has 16 residues. CDR1 and CDR2 from the germline V gene are SEHNR and FQNEAQ (reference sequence). CDR3 region: CASSFGRGQSTDTQYF. CDR3 DNA: TGTGCCAGCAGCTTTGGCAGGGGTCAGTCGACAGATACGCAGTATTTT.

As to this clone: At the DNA level, this CDR3 is encoded by other sequences in the same sample as well. The rearrangement joins TRBV28 to TRBJ1-6; no reliable D call. Germline loops: CDR1 MDHEN, CDR2 SYDVKM. Trimming removed 7 bases at V and 7 bases at J, with 5 bases between. CDR3 length: 11 residues. CDR3 in amino acids: CASTSNSPLHF. DNA for the CDR3: TGTGCCAGCACCTCCAATTCACCCCTCCACTTT.

This clone was detected a few times. In DNA, the CDR3 is TGTGCCAGCAGCGTCAGCGGGAGACCCAACAATGAGCAGTTCTTC. Amino acid sequence: CASSVSGRPNNEQFF. This chain uses TRBV9 with TRBJ2-1; 8 positions agree with TRBD2. V trimming: 2 bases; J trimming: 5 bases; junction bases outside the gene matches: 6. The CDR3 length is 15 residues. CDR1 is SGDLS, CDR2 YYNGEE, per germline.

There are a few counts of this clone. The J gene is TRBJ2-4, the V gene TRBV19; 7 bases map to TRBD1. Trimming cost V 5 bases and J 9 bases; bases outside gene matches: 4. In germline, CDR1 is LNHDA, CDR2 SQIVND (reference sequence). The CDR3 loop spans 12 amino acids. The DNA for the CDR3 is TGTGCCAGTAGTCTGCGACAGGGCATTCAGTACTTC. It specifies CASSLRQGIQYF.

The chain couples TRBV7-8 to TRBJ1-2; D is unresolved. Looked up from germline, CDR1 is SGHVS and CDR2 is FQNEAQ. V was pared by 5 bases and J by 7 bases, with 8 bases between. The CDR3 runs to 11 residues. DNA for the CDR3: TGTGCCAGCAGCACCAACACTGGCTACACCTTC. It translates to CASSTNTGYTF. The full variable domain, completed using reference TRBV7-8 and TRBJ1-2, is GAGVSQSPRYKVAKRGQDVALRCDPISGHVSLFWYQQALGQGPEFLTYFQNEAQLDKSGLPSDRFFAERPEGSVSTLKIQRTQQEDSAVYLCASSTNTGYTFGSGTRLTVV.